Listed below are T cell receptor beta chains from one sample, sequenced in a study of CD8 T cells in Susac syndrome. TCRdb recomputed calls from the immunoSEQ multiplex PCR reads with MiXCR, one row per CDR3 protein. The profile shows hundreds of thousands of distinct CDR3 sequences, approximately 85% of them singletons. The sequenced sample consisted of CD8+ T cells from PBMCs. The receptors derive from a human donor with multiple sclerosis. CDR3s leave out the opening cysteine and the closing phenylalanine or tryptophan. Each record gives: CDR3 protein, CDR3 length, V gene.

CDR3aa: SVAGTENQPQH
len: 11
v_gene: TRBV29-1

CDR3aa: ASSFRGRERYNEQF
len: 14
v_gene: TRBV7-9

CDR3aa: ASSYSGQGITGELF
len: 14
v_gene: TRBV6-5

CDR3aa: SANIRLLGISTDTQY
len: 15
v_gene: TRBV20-1

CDR3aa: ASSSDGGWTGELF
len: 13
v_gene: TRBV7-9

CDR3aa: ASSLVQGRDTQY
len: 12
v_gene: TRBV7-9

CDR3aa: ASRDRGQVYEQY
len: 12
v_gene: TRBV6-1

CDR3aa: ASSLAQEGPYGCT
len: 13
v_gene: TRBV7-9

CDR3aa: ASTVDGIFTGELF
len: 13
v_gene: TRBV6-1

CDR3aa: ASSAILQGHYEQY
len: 13
v_gene: TRBV7-9

CDR3aa: ASSYPPGQGDLGGYGYT
len: 17
v_gene: TRBV7-9

CDR3aa: AISERDRGNQETQY
len: 14
v_gene: TRBV10-3

CDR3aa: ASSIRGDSNQPQH
len: 13
v_gene: TRBV19

CDR3aa: ASSPLAGGPETQY
len: 13
v_gene: TRBV6-1

CDR3aa: ASSLVSGSGYT
len: 11
v_gene: TRBV12-3/TRBV12-4

CDR3aa: AWKGSGHLYT
len: 10
v_gene: TRBV30

CDR3aa: AGSGANVLT
len: 9
v_gene: TRBV7-9

CDR3aa: ASSNSGGAGEQF
len: 12
v_gene: TRBV5-6

CDR3aa: ASSPGLAGDTGELF
len: 14
v_gene: TRBV5-4